Listed here are 8 T cell receptor beta chains from one sample, sequenced in a study of T cell responses to AZD1222 COVID-19 vaccine. TCRdb's copy holds only in-frame clones and misses some; the assay was immunoSEQ multiplex PCR. This sample carries more than 120,000 clones, approximately 85% of them seen once, and the ten largest clones take approximately 5.4%. Sequenced material: peripheral blood, taken 28 days after the second dose of the MenACWY control vaccine. All receptors come from an adult who received the MenACWY meningococcal vaccine as a control.

The chain recombines TRBV11-2 with TRBJ2-6, with 8 positions matching TRBD1. CDR1 and CDR2 from the germline V gene are SGHAT and FQNNGV. The junction had 8 bases not matched to a gene; V was cut back by 6 bases and J by 4 bases. The CDR3 contains 16 residues. The CDR3 coding sequence is TGTGCCAGCAGTCCAATGACAGGGGCCGGGGCCAACGTCCTGACTTTC. Protein product: CASSPMTGAGANVLTF.

V gene TRBV7-9 combines with J gene TRBJ1-1; TRBD1 matches 11 bases. The V segment lost 4 bases and the J segment 7 bases; nucleotides outside the gene matches: 8. Looked up from germline, CDR1 is SEHNR and CDR2 is FQNEAQ (reference sequence). The CDR3 is 15 amino acids. The CDR3 DNA is TGTGCCAGCAGCTCTGGACAGGGGGCGAAGATTGAAGCTTTCTTT. Protein sequence: CASSSGQGAKIEAFF.

The sample holds one count of this clone. The V call is TRBV29-1, the J call TRBJ1-1; D is uncertain. Germline V lookup: CDR1 SQVTM, CDR2 ANQGSEA. The V gene lost 4 bases and the J gene lost 2 bases, with 11 bases spanning the gap. The CDR3 contains 13 residues. The CDR3 region is CSVVKGINTEAFF. The CDR3 DNA is TGCAGCGTTGTTAAGGGAATTAACACTGAAGCTTTCTTT.

This sequence joins TRBV7-9 and TRBJ1-2; TRBD1 matches at 10 bases. The CDR3 extends over 15 amino acids. CDR1 is SEHNR and CDR2 is FQNEAQ in the germline V gene (reference sequence). V dropped 4 bases and J dropped 3; count of bases not matched to a gene: 5. In DNA, the CDR3 is TGTGCCAGCAGCTCGCCTGGGACAGGGGACTATGGCTACACCTTC. Encoded protein: CASSSPGTGDYGYTF.

The rearrangement uses TRBV20-1 and TRBJ2-7; D is unresolved. Germline-derived CDR1 and CDR2 are DFQATT and SNEGSKA (reference sequence). The CDR3 length is 12 residues. Trimming stripped 3 bases from V and 1 base from J, with 7 bases between. The DNA for the CDR3 is TGCAGTGCTAGTAGGCAGTCCTACGAGCAGTACTTC. Translation gives CSASRQSYEQYF.

This clone occurred a few times. V gene TRBV9 combines with J gene TRBJ1-1; TRBD1 is a possible D gene (5 bases). Deletions cut 0 bases from V and 5 bases from J, with 14 bases between. The CDR3 has 15 amino acids. Germline V lookup: CDR1 SGDLS, CDR2 YYNGEE. CDR3 region: CASSVGKGLGTEAFF. CDR3 bases: TGTGCCAGCAGCGTAGGAAAGGGGCTGGGTACTGAAGCTTTCTTT.

The chain couples TRBV28 to TRBJ1-2, with a possible D match to TRBD1 (5 bases). The CDR3 extends over 16 amino acids. Deletions cut 6 bases from V and 4 bases from J, with 21 bases between. CDR1 and CDR2 (germline): MDHEN, SYDVKM. CDR3 sequence reads: CASSGGGEAATYGYTF. In DNA, the CDR3 is TGTGCCAGCAGCGGTGGGGGGGAGGCCGCTACCTATGGCTACACCTTC.

The chain combines TRBV24-1 with TRBJ2-2, with TRBD1 matching 8 bases. The CDR3 has 16 amino acids. Germline lookup yields CDR1 KGHDR and CDR2 SFDVKD. Trimming at V came to 3 bases and at J to 5 bases, leaving 7 bases not matched to a gene. The CDR3 loop reads CATSDPTGGRTGELFF. CDR3 DNA: TGTGCCACCAGTGATCCCACAGGGGGACGGACCGGGGAGCTGTTTTTT.